The clone carrying this T cell receptor (beta chain) was detected only once. Time point defined: 2014-2015 season, pre-vaccination. No donor had influenza vaccine in the prior 6 months; all lived in the community. Germline lookup yields CDR1 SGHVS and CDR2 FNYEAQ. This CDR3 region has 16 residues. J was trimmed by 1 base and V by 4 bases; bases with no gene match: 6. The source of the sample is a study of follicular helper T cells after annual influenza vaccination. The overall study: Across the 2013-2014, 2014-2015 and 2015-2016 vaccination seasons, some subjects were resampled.

Data came from immunoSEQ multiplex PCR; TCRdb stores just in-frame clones and leaves some out. The sample lists 9,900 or so clones, 81% occurring once. The receptor was isolated from an adult who received the influenza vaccine. The rearrangement joins TRBV7-6 to TRBJ2-1; TRBD2 aligns across 8 bases. This specimen was CXCR5- memory CD4+ T cells sorted from blood, taken on the day of influenza vaccination. The CDR3 DNA sequence: TGTGCCAGCAGCTCGTCGGTAGCGGGATCCTACAATGAGCAGTTCTTC. Residues: CASSSSVAGSYNEQFF. The variable domain in full, completed from reference TRBV7-6 and TRBJ2-1, reads GAGVSQSPRYKVTKRGQDVALRCDPISGHVSLYWYRQALGQGPEFLTYFNYEAQQDKSGLPNDRFSAERPEGSISTLTIQRTEQRDSAMYRCASSSSVAGSYNEQFFGPGTRLTVL.